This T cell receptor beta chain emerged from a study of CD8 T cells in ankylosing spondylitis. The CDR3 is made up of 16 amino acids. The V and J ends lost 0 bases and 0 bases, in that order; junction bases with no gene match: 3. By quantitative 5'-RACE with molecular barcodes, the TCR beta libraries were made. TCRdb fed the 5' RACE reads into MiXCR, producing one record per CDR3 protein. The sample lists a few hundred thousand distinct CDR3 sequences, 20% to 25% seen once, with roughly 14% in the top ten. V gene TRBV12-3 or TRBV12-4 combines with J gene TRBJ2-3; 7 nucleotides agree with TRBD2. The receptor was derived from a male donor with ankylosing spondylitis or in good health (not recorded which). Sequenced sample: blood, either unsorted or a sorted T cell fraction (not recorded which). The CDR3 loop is CASSLAGGSSTDTQYF. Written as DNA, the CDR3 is TGTGCCAGCAGTTTAGCCGGGGGGTCTAGCACAGATACGCAGTATTTT.